This entry features one TCR beta chain sequence. Its antigen is not identified. Other DNA sequences within the sample encode an identical CDR3. The data derive from a study of shared clonotypes between healthy human individuals. The study's findings and limits: Estimated richness was generally greater in naive than memory subsets.

Profiling relied on immunoSEQ multiplex PCR, and the TCRdb table lists in-frame clones only, not all of them. The sample holds about 2,200,000 clones; 93% are singletons and the top ten take 1.5% to 2%. Germline V gives CDR1 SGDLS, CDR2 YYNGEE. Trimming took off 8 bases at V and 1 base at J, with 10 bases between the two ends. The CDR3 consists of 14 residues. Positively selected for CCR7, the CD45RO-negative cells used as naive CD8 cells excluded terminally differentiated effector memory CD45RA+ cells. The donor population consisted of healthy HIV-negative adults with no recent acute infections or vaccinations.

Sample: naive CD8+ T cells from PBMCs. The J gene is TRBJ2-6, the V gene TRBV9; D call uncertain. This TCR was sampled from a man younger than 30 in good health. Some clones in this sample may be carry-over from other donors' samples. CDR3 in DNA: TGTGCCAGTAGTGGGCCATCTGGGGCCAACGTCCTGACTTTC. Protein sequence: CASSGPSGANVLTF.